Below are 14 T cell receptor beta chains sequenced from a single sample in a study of OX40 agonist ivuxolimab in advanced cancers. Some clones are missing from TCRdb's copy, which holds only in-frame ones; the method was immunoSEQ multiplex PCR. The table has just over 45,000 clones, just under 95% seen once. The sequencing here drew on CD4+ or CD8+ T cells sorted from blood, taken in a trial of the OX40 agonist ivuxolimab. Receptors originate from an adult with an advanced solid tumor such as melanoma, head and neck, liver or kidney cancer.

The V and J genes are TRBV18 and TRBJ1-1; a possible D gene is TRBD1 (5 bases). The CDR3 is made up of 14 amino acids. In germline, CDR1 is KGHSH, CDR2 LQKENI. Trimming removed 3 bases at V and 0 bases at J, with 8 bases between. The DNA of the CDR3 is TGTGCCAGCTCACCCGCGACAGTGAACACTGAAGCTTTCTTT. This gives the protein CASSPATVNTEAFF.

This chain links TRBV29-1 with TRBJ2-7, with D unclear. The CDR3 totals 12 residues. Germline V lookup: CDR1 SQVTM, CDR2 ANQGSEA. V was shortened by 1 base and J by 5 bases, with 9 bases between the two germline ends. CDR3 amino acids: CSVEAGSHEQYF. DNA of the CDR3: TGCAGCGTTGAAGCCGGGTCCCACGAGCAGTACTTC.

The chain combines TRBV7-9 with TRBJ1-2, with TRBD1 matching 10 bases. CDR1 and CDR2 (germline): SEHNR, FQNEAQ (reference sequence). This CDR3 spans 14 amino acids. V lost 2 bases, J lost 6 bases, and 3 bases stayed unmatched. CDR3 sequence: CASSLRDRGDGYTF. As DNA, the CDR3 is TGTGCCAGCAGCTTAAGGGACAGGGGTGATGGCTACACCTTC.

V gene TRBV7-6 combines with J gene TRBJ2-1; D may be TRBD2 (5 bases). Germline CDR1 reads SGHVS; CDR2 reads FNYEAQ. V gave up 5 bases and J gave up 8 bases, with 13 bases separating them. CDR3 length: 13 residues. Here the CDR3 DNA reads TGTGCCAGCAGCCCCAGCCGGGGTGATGAGCAGTTCTTC. Amino acid sequence: CASSPSRGDEQFF.

This clone was counted a few times. The V and J genes are TRBV4-1 and TRBJ2-2; perhaps TRBD1 as D (7 bases). The CDR3 covers 18 residues. The germline V and J ends were trimmed by 6 bases and 0 bases, with 20 bases remaining between them. Germline assignment: CDR1 MGHRA and CDR2 YSYEKL. The chain's CDR3 is CASSRGQAGWANTGELFF. CDR3 coding DNA: TGCGCCAGCAGTCGTGGACAGGCGGGGTGGGCGAACACCGGGGAGCTGTTTTTT.

The chain has TRBV7-3 and TRBJ2-6; D unresolved. Germline CDR1 SGHTA, CDR2 FQGTGA. V lost 9 bases and J 1 base, leaving 7 bases between the germline ends. This CDR3 is 13 amino acids long. The CDR3 nucleotides read TGTGCCAGAGGACCTTCTGGGGCCAACGTCCTGACTTTC. Amino acid sequence: CARGPSGANVLTF.

V gene TRBV7-9 combines with J gene TRBJ1-2; D perhaps matches TRBD1 (5 bases). The germline V and J ends were trimmed by 7 bases and 5 bases, with 20 bases remaining between them. CDR1 SEHNR and CDR2 FQNEAQ come from the germline V gene (reference sequence). The CDR3 contains 15 residues. In DNA, the CDR3 is TGTGCCAGCACCCCCGGCGGGGACCATTTTTATGGCTACACCTTC. This encodes CASTPGGDHFYGYTF.

V is TRBV7-8 and J is TRBJ2-7; 9 bases are shared with TRBD2. With V trimmed by 1 base and J by 6 bases, 1 base remained unmatched. The germline gives CDR1 SGHVS, CDR2 FQNEAQ. The CDR3 totals 13 residues. The CDR3 loop is CASSLVGLAEQYF. CDR3 DNA: TGTGCCAGCAGCTTAGTGGGACTAGCCGAGCAGTACTTC.

Regarding this clone: One end of the junction fails to match germline, which may point to a read error. The genes are TRBV5-4 and TRBJ2-7, with D unresolved. CDR3 length: 15 amino acids. Germline loops: CDR1 SGHNT, CDR2 YYREEE (reference sequence). The CDR3 DNA follows: TGTGCCAGCAGCTTGTTGGCAGGAGCCTCCTCCGAGCAGTACTTC. This codes for CASSLLAGASSEQYF.

The chain uses TRBV7-6 and TRBJ1-1, with TRBD1 matching over 7 bases. V lost 4 bases and J lost 6; bases outside the gene matches: 2. CDR1 is SGHVS and CDR2 is FNYEAQ in the germline V gene. The CDR3 consists of 12 residues. CDR3 protein: CASSSGGAEAFF. Written as DNA, the CDR3 is TGTGCCAGCAGCTCAGGGGGGGCTGAAGCTTTCTTT.

J is TRBJ2-5 and V is TRBV10-3; D remains ambiguous. This CDR3 has 13 amino acids. The germline CDR1 and CDR2 sequences are ENHRY and SYGVKD. V was trimmed by 4 bases and J by 2 bases, leaving 8 bases between them. The CDR3 sequence: CAISADRQETQYF. The CDR3, as DNA: TGTGCCATCAGTGCCGACCGGCAAGAGACCCAGTACTTC.

The chain couples TRBV28 to TRBJ2-1; perhaps TRBD2 as D (5 bases). The germline V gene has CDR1 MDHEN and CDR2 SYDVKM. Trimming took off 5 bases at V and 0 bases at J, with 8 bases between the two ends. This CDR3 is 14 amino acids long. CDR3 bases: TGTGCCAGCAGTACACTAGGCTCCTACAATGAGCAGTTCTTC. Translated: CASSTLGSYNEQFF. Together with reference TRBV28 and TRBJ2-1, the CDR3 gives the full variable domain: DVKVTQSSRYLVKRTGEKVFLECVQDMDHENMFWYRQDPGLGLRLIYFSYDVKMKEKGDIPEGYSVSREKKERFSLILESASTNQTSMYLCASSTLGSYNEQFFGPGTRLTVL.

In its sample, this clone was seen once. V gene TRBV7-9 combines with J gene TRBJ2-1; D remains unclear. This CDR3 has 10 residues. Germline values: CDR1 SEHNR, CDR2 FQNEAQ (reference sequence). Trimming left V 3 bases short and J 6 bases short, with 0 bases between. Here the CDR3 reads CASSFNEQFF. The CDR3, as DNA: TGTGCCAGCAGCTTCAATGAGCAGTTCTTC.

This clone was picked up one time. The V gene is TRBV11-3, the J gene TRBJ2-3; D is ambiguous. This CDR3 has 14 residues. The V and J ends lost 0 bases and 1 base respectively, with 5 bases between them. Germline CDR1 and CDR2: SGHNT and YENEEA. CDR3 region: CASSLDRGTDTQYF. Here the CDR3 DNA reads TGTGCCAGCAGCTTAGACAGAGGCACAGATACGCAGTATTTT.